Listed below are T cell receptor beta chains from one sample, sequenced in a study of T cell responses to AZD1222 COVID-19 vaccine. Sequencing was performed with immunoSEQ multiplex PCR; in TCRdb, only in-frame clones are kept and a portion is missing. The sample has 180,000 or so clones, 92% seen once; the top ten hold 1.3%. The sequenced sample was peripheral blood, obtained 28 days after the second AZD1222 dose. Receptors were obtained from an adult who received the AZD1222 COVID-19 vaccine. Each CDR3 is given with its conserved first and last residue. Fields, in order: D gene, J gene, clone size, V gene, CDR3 protein, CDR3 DNA. The D gene is left open where the match is weak. Some rows mark clone size as missing; the rest say once, few, many or name a class of expanded clone.

d_gene: -
j_gene: TRBJ1-1
abundance: once
v_gene: TRBV25-1
CDR3aa: CASRAMNTEAFF
CDR3nt: TGTGCCAGCAGGGCCATGAACACTGAAGCTTTCTTT

d_gene: TRBD2
j_gene: TRBJ2-6
abundance: -
v_gene: TRBV9
CDR3aa: CASSPRAGVGGANVLTF
CDR3nt: TGTGCCAGCAGCCCACGAGCGGGAGTGGGTGGGGCCAACGTCCTGACTTTC

d_gene: -
j_gene: TRBJ2-1
abundance: -
v_gene: TRBV19
CDR3aa: CASMGRGRSSYNEQFF
CDR3nt: TGTGCCAGTATGGGGCGCGGGCGGAGCTCCTACAATGAGCAGTTCTTC

d_gene: -
j_gene: TRBJ2-1
abundance: -
v_gene: TRBV7-9
CDR3aa: CASSLNLGGSHNEQFF
CDR3nt: TGTGCCAGCAGCTTAAACTTAGGGGGAAGTCACAATGAGCAGTTCTTC

d_gene: TRBD2
j_gene: TRBJ2-3
abundance: -
v_gene: TRBV28
CDR3aa: CASSLLLAGSSTTDTQYF
CDR3nt: TGTGCCAGCAGTTTATTACTAGCGGGATCCTCGACCACAGATACGCAGTATTTT

d_gene: -
j_gene: TRBJ1-6
abundance: -
v_gene: TRBV14
CDR3aa: CASSKGRTEYNSPLHF
CDR3nt: TGTGCCAGCAGCAAAGGCCGGACAGAGTATAATTCACCCCTCCACTTT

d_gene: -
j_gene: TRBJ1-4
abundance: -
v_gene: TRBV29-1
CDR3aa: CSVSPGRGNEKLFF
CDR3nt: TGCAGCGTCTCCCCGGGACGGGGTAATGAAAAACTGTTTTTT

d_gene: -
j_gene: TRBJ1-2
abundance: -
v_gene: TRBV30
CDR3aa: CAWSNPGLHNYGYTF
CDR3nt: TGTGCCTGGAGCAATCCGGGTCTTCATAACTATGGCTACACCTTC

d_gene: -
j_gene: TRBJ1-1
abundance: -
v_gene: TRBV7-9
CDR3aa: CASSLLGTEAFF
CDR3nt: TGTGCCAGCAGCTTATTGGGGACTGAAGCTTTCTTT

d_gene: TRBD2
j_gene: TRBJ2-3
abundance: -
v_gene: TRBV3-1/TRBV3-2
CDR3aa: CASSPGLAGFLDTQYF
CDR3nt: TGTGCCAGCAGCCCAGGGCTAGCGGGATTCCTAGATACGCAGTATTTT

d_gene: TRBD1
j_gene: TRBJ1-4
abundance: -
v_gene: TRBV5-1
CDR3aa: CASSPGTGLNEKLFF
CDR3nt: TGCGCCAGCAGCCCCGGGACAGGCCTGAATGAAAAACTGTTTTTT

d_gene: TRBD1
j_gene: TRBJ2-3
abundance: -
v_gene: TRBV9
CDR3aa: CASSPSGGQGPTDTQYF
CDR3nt: TGTGCCAGCAGCCCGTCAGGGGGACAGGGGCCGACAGATACGCAGTATTTT

d_gene: TRBD1
j_gene: TRBJ1-5
abundance: -
v_gene: TRBV7-8
CDR3aa: CASRNDREDQPQHF
CDR3nt: TGTGCCAGCCGGAATGACAGGGAGGATCAGCCCCAGCATTTT

d_gene: -
j_gene: TRBJ2-7
abundance: -
v_gene: TRBV10-3
CDR3aa: CAISESGDEQYF
CDR3nt: TGTGCCATCAGTGAGTCGGGGGACGAGCAGTACTTC

d_gene: -
j_gene: TRBJ1-1
abundance: -
v_gene: TRBV27
CDR3aa: CASSLGGIWNTEAFF
CDR3nt: TGTGCCAGCAGTTTAGGGGGAATCTGGAACACTGAAGCTTTCTTT

d_gene: TRBD1
j_gene: TRBJ1-4
abundance: -
v_gene: TRBV15
CDR3aa: CATSGPGGTNEKLFF
CDR3nt: TGTGCCACCAGCGGCCCAGGGGGTACTAATGAAAAACTGTTTTTT

d_gene: -
j_gene: TRBJ2-5
abundance: -
v_gene: TRBV19
CDR3aa: CASSISGTRETQYF
CDR3nt: TGTGCCAGTAGTATCTCCGGGACACGAGAGACCCAGTACTTC

d_gene: TRBD1
j_gene: TRBJ1-1
abundance: -
v_gene: TRBV3-1/TRBV3-2
CDR3aa: CASSQDKAGQGTEAFF
CDR3nt: TGTGCCAGCAGCCAAGATAAGGCGGGACAGGGGACCGAAGCTTTCTTT

d_gene: -
j_gene: TRBJ2-4
abundance: -
v_gene: TRBV7-9
CDR3aa: CASSPALLYYF
CDR3nt: TGTGCCAGCAGCCCTGCCCTATTGTACTACTTC

d_gene: TRBD1
j_gene: TRBJ1-3
abundance: few
v_gene: TRBV30
CDR3aa: CAWNGRKGATYF
CDR3nt: TGTGCCTGGAATGGCCGAAAGGGGGCGACCTATTTT

d_gene: -
j_gene: TRBJ2-7
abundance: -
v_gene: TRBV11-2
CDR3aa: CASSFMRAGGQWDEQYF
CDR3nt: TGTGCCAGCAGCTTTATGAGGGCAGGAGGACAGTGGGACGAGCAGTACTTC

d_gene: -
j_gene: TRBJ1-2
abundance: -
v_gene: TRBV2
CDR3aa: CASTSNPGGRGGYTF
CDR3nt: TGTGCCAGCACCTCCAACCCGGGGGGCCGAGGAGGCTACACCTTC

d_gene: -
j_gene: TRBJ1-1
abundance: -
v_gene: TRBV7-8
CDR3aa: CASSLAGWGNTEAFF
CDR3nt: TGTGCCAGCAGCTTAGCAGGCTGGGGGAACACTGAAGCTTTCTTT

d_gene: TRBD1
j_gene: TRBJ1-1
abundance: -
v_gene: TRBV5-1
CDR3aa: CASSGGQGTNTEAFF
CDR3nt: TGCGCCAGCAGCGGAGGACAGGGGACGAACACTGAAGCTTTCTTT

d_gene: -
j_gene: TRBJ2-5
abundance: -
v_gene: TRBV7-9
CDR3aa: CASSFTETQYF
CDR3nt: TGTGCCAGCAGCTTCACGGAGACCCAGTACTTC